This T cell receptor (beta chain) is drawn from a study of shared clonotypes between healthy human individuals (TCRdb year 2020). About the study as a whole: The cohort comprised two women and a few men aged 18 to 49 years. To increase sequencing depth and limit assay-specific biases, TCR repertoire library preparation and sequencing were carried out by different laboratories using diverse techniques. Per donor, leukapheresis produced somewhere between about 0.9 and 9 billion PBMCs. For each donor, three plates each were used for CD4 naive and CD4 memory, two plates were used for CD8 naive, and one plate was used for CD8 memory. Blood TCR repertoires of four to six healthy adults were deeply sequenced to estimate repertoire size and the extent of clonotype sharing between individuals.

Study-level results and caveats: Larger estimated clonotype richness was generally found for naive subsets than for memory subsets. Incomplete sequencing was indicated by rarefaction of sorted-subset datasets, despite the large sequencing depth. Pairwise subsampling indicated that sequencing depth was expected to affect the degree of clonotype sharing among donors. Because the study included a small number of donors, the genetic and exposure-history diversity represented was limited. Sampling was restricted to blood, and TCR repertoires in tissues likely differ from the TCR repertoires found in blood. Across four donors, approximately 5% of naive CD4, roughly 3.4% of naive CD8, approximately 2.5% of memory CD4, and approximately 0.4% of memory CD8 clonotypes were shared. Clonotypes shared by all four sorted-subset donors showed higher generation probabilities than non-shared clonotypes.

CD8 naive samples were CD45RO-negative cells positively selected for CCR7, giving a CD45RA+CCR7+ population that excluded TemRA cells. Donors were healthy HIV-negative adults with no recently reported acute infections or vaccinations. Every donor was a Caucasian adult residing in Nashville, Tennessee, USA. After blood collection by leukapheresis, PBMCs were isolated using Ficoll-Histopaque density gradient centrifugation and then cryopreserved in the vapor phase of liquid nitrogen. Purity and quantity of every magnetically sorted T cell population were checked by analytical flow cytometry. Genomic DNA was isolated from each sorted fraction and quantified by UV absorbance on a Nanodrop 2000c. Using the deep immunoSEQ assay, multiplex PCR amplified TCR CDR3 regions from genomic DNA. Extracted genomic DNA from each cell subset was distributed evenly across all wells of several immunoSEQ 96-well plates, and each plate was treated as a replicate. For sorted subsets, each replicate PCR was loaded with 200 ng genomic DNA, equivalent to about 33,000 T cell genomes. Purified libraries were measured with a Qubit 3.0 fluorometer, size-checked on a Bioanalyzer 2100, and measured again with the KAPA Library Quantification kit. A separate single-read 150-cycle Illumina NextSeq 550 flow cell was used to sequence each immunoSEQ 96-well plate. As for how the authors treated the data: The immunoSEQ output contained only junctional sequences without quality scores, so filtering could not match that applied to full-length reads. To assign V/J genes and CDR3, sequences were annotated against IMGT germline references using PyIR, a Python wrapper for IgBLAST v1.9. Reads with weak V/J assignments (E-value above 1e-6), missing CDR3, stop codons, out-of-frame junctions, or ambiguous translated residues were removed. V3J clonotypes were defined as sequences sharing an identical inferred V gene, J gene, and CDR3 amino acid sequence. Percentage overlap between repertoires was calculated by dividing the number of shared unique clonotypes by the size of the smaller repertoire. RTK rarefaction, the Chao1 estimator, and Recon v2.1 estimates of unobserved clonotypes were used to assess repertoire richness. OLGA was used to compute generation probabilities for all TCRbeta clonotypes that the gDNA method yielded from a few donors. TCRdb re-hosts the immuneACCESS table, in-frame sequences only. Its copies lack some clones; in the studies checked, an unresolved V gene accounts for under half of them, and the cause for the rest is not known. V, J and clone size are taken as reported in that table, and D and trimming were inferred from the DNA itself. The sample data list about 750,000 clones, and 80% to 95% of these were observed just once. Approximately 25% of the sample comes from the top ten.

In regard to this clone: Its antigen target is currently unknown. Base qualities are not provided; no much larger clone lies one nucleotide away.

V sheds 6 bases and J sheds 5 bases, leaving 16 bases between their ends. Spanning cysteine to phenylalanine, the CDR3 consists of 13 amino acids. Only CDR3 DNA remains: 39 bases, in frame from the first base. Reading the germline V gene (reference sequence) gives CDR1 GTSNPN and CDR2 SVGIG. The V and J segments used are TRBV30 and TRBJ1-1, and the D gene may be TRBD1, 6 bases matching. Sequencing was carried out using naive CD8+ T cells sorted from blood. The cell subset or site label, read with the paper, signifies: CD45RA+CCR7+. This TCR was sampled from a man aged 30 to 39 in good health. The CDR3 loop reads CACFTGRTTEAFF. The bases read TGTGCCTGCTTTACAGGGCGAACTACTGAAGCTTTCTTT.